This T cell receptor beta chain stems from a study of patients and donors after allogeneic stem cell transplantation. TCRdb fed the RT-PCR reads into MiXCR, producing one record per CDR3 protein. The sample holds hundreds of thousands of distinct CDR3 sequences; more than 15% are singletons and the top ten take less than 9.5%. The V gene end was trimmed by 5 bases and the J gene end by 4 bases; junction bases not matched to a gene: 8. The germline gives CDR1 MNHEY, CDR2 SMNVEV (reference sequence). This CDR3 spans 15 amino acids. The sample holds a few counts of this clonotype. Sequencing was done on a sample of blood, either unsorted or a sorted T cell fraction (not recorded which). The TCR was taken from a human donor who was either an allogeneic HSCT recipient or a stem cell or donor lymphocyte infusion donor (not recorded which). It is not recorded whose cells these are; they may come from a transplant donor. This chain joins TRBV27 and TRBJ1-2; 9 bases agree with TRBD1. The CDR3 loop reads CASSAWTGEVYGYTF. DNA of the CDR3: TGTGCCAGCAGTGCCTGGACAGGGGAGGTCTATGGCTACACCTTC.